This entry lists 20 T cell receptor beta chains sequenced from one sample in a study of T cells in Graves' hyperthyroidism and ophthalmopathy. The TCR beta CDR3 regions underwent amplification using RNA transcripts as the source. HTBI primers were the set used in a first-round RT-PCR of the TCR CDR3. TCRdb reprocessed the multiplex PCR reads with MiXCR, giving one entry per CDR3 protein. This table has about half a million distinct CDR3 sequences, about 20% appearing once. Sequenced: blood. These receptors all come from a middle-aged man with Graves' ophthalmopathy.

The rearrangement joins TRBV5-1 to TRBJ2-7; TRBD1 might be the D (6 bases). The CDR3 has 16 amino acids. Looked up from germline, CDR1 is SGHRS and CDR2 is YFSETQ. V dropped 0 bases and J dropped 4 bases, with 17 bases sitting between them. The CDR3 here is CASSLAAGELPYEQYF. DNA of the CDR3: TGCGCCAGCAGCTTGGCCGCAGGGGAGTTACCTTACGAGCAGTACTTC.

This chain connects TRBV4-1 to TRBJ1-1; no reliable D call. V dropped 3 bases and J dropped 7 bases, with 9 bases sitting between them. CDR1 MGHRA and CDR2 YSYEKL come from the germline V gene. The CDR3 is 12 residues long. The CDR3 sequence is CASSHPEGEAFF. The DNA of the CDR3 is TGCGCCAGCAGCCACCCCGAGGGTGAAGCTTTCTTT.

The CDR3 reads CASSLYTGISAEAFF. The CDR3 DNA is TGCGCCAGCAGCTTGTATACAGGGATTAGTGCTGAAGCTTTCTTT. This sequence joins TRBV5-1 and TRBJ1-1; tentative D call: TRBD1 (6 bases). The CDR3 is 15 amino acids. Germline CDR1 SGHRS, CDR2 YFSETQ. V was pared by 1 base and J by 6 bases, with 16 bases between.

There are a few counts of this clonotype. The gene calls are TRBV27 and TRBJ1-5; tentative D call: TRBD1 (6 bases). The CDR3 consists of 14 residues. Germline V gives CDR1 MNHEY, CDR2 SMNVEV (reference sequence). V gave up 2 bases and J gave up 7 bases, with 12 bases separating them. The CDR3 nucleotides are TGTGCCAGCAGTTTAGGCAGGGGTCAACAGCCCCAGCATTTT. Amino acids: CASSLGRGQQPQHF.

This clonotype was counted only a few times. The chain is built from TRBV29-1 and TRBJ2-1; D not resolved. The CDR3 sequence is 11 residues long. Germline CDR1 is SQVTM and CDR2 is ANQGSEA. V dropped 4 bases and J dropped 4 bases, with 5 bases sitting between them. CDR3 bases: TGCAGCGTTGCGAAGTACAATGAGCAGTTCTTC. This encodes CSVAKYNEQFF.

In its sample, this clonotype was seen a few times. The CDR3 region has the DNA TGTGCCAGCAGTTACTTGGACCAGCAGTTCTTC. As protein: CASSYLDQQFF. The chain is built from TRBV6-2 or TRBV6-3 and TRBJ2-1; D unclear. Germline V gene data show CDR1 as MNHEY and CDR2 as SVGEGT. This CDR3 spans 11 amino acids. V was trimmed by 1 base and J by 11 bases, leaving 6 bases between them.

This clonotype has a handful of counts. V usage is TRBV3-1 and J usage is TRBJ2-5; 13 nucleotides agree with TRBD2. CDR3 size: 15 residues. J lost 7 bases, V lost 4 bases, and 6 bases had no gene match. Germline CDR1 reads LGHDT; CDR2 reads YNNKEL (reference sequence). The CDR3 sequence is CASSPGTSGVGTQYF. CDR3 coding DNA: TGTGCCAGCAGCCCCGGGACTAGCGGGGTAGGGACCCAGTACTTC.

The V and J genes are TRBV11-1 and TRBJ2-7; D is perhaps TRBD1 (6 bases). CDR3 size: 13 residues. V lost 6 bases and J 2 bases, leaving 11 bases between the germline ends. Germline values: CDR1 SGHAT, CDR2 FQDESV (reference sequence). CDR3 in DNA: TGTGCCAGCAGAAGGACAGCTGCCTACGAGCAGTACTTC. Protein: CASRRTAAYEQYF.

This clonotype was seen a handful of times. The rearrangement uses TRBV20-1 and TRBJ1-2; 7 nucleotides agree with TRBD1. Trimming removed 5 bases from V and 4 bases from J; junction bases left unmatched: 10. The germline V gene encodes CDR1 DFQATT and CDR2 SNEGSKA (reference sequence). The CDR3 loop spans 14 amino acids. The DNA of the CDR3 is TGCAGTGCTTCCTCGACAGGGCTGGGCTATGGCTACACCTTC. This codes for CSASSTGLGYGYTF.

The chain uses TRBV11-2 and TRBJ2-3, with D unclear. Trimming cost V 9 bases and J 1 base, with 8 bases left between them. There are 12 residues in the CDR3. Per the germline V gene, CDR1 is SGHAT and CDR2 is FQNNGV. The chain's CDR3 is CASKSGTDTQYF. DNA of the CDR3: TGTGCCAGTAAGTCCGGCACAGATACGCAGTATTTT.

This clonotype was seen ten or more times. V and J are TRBV6-1 and TRBJ2-1; possible D gene TRBD2, 5 bases. V dropped 8 bases and J dropped 4 bases, with 12 bases sitting between them. CDR1 and CDR2 from the germline V gene are MNHNS and SASEGT. This CDR3 spans 13 amino acids. Written as DNA, the CDR3 is TGTGCCAGCGAGCCTGGGAGTTACAATGAGCAGTTCTTC. This translates into CASEPGSYNEQFF.

This clonotype was observed a handful of times. The V call is TRBV7-2, the J call TRBJ1-1; D is uncertain. This CDR3 is 14 amino acids long. The V end lost 5 bases, the J end lost 1 base, and 11 bases lay between the germline ends. CDR1 and CDR2 from the germline V gene are SGHTA and FQGNSA. The CDR3: CASSRALANTEAFF. The CDR3, as DNA: TGTGCCAGCAGCCGGGCCCTGGCGAACACTGAAGCTTTCTTT. Filled out from reference TRBV7-2 and TRBJ1-1, the complete variable domain reads GAGVSQSPSNKVTEKGKDVELRCDPISGHTALYWYRQSLGQGLEFLIYFQGNSAPDKSGLPSDRFSAERTGGSVSTLTIQRTQQEDSAVYLCASSRALANTEAFFGQGTRLTVV.

This clonotype was seen ten or more times. The chain links TRBV28 to TRBJ2-3, with 13 nucleotides matching TRBD2. V shed 2 bases and J 4 bases; nucleotides not matched to a gene: 9. Germline V lookup: CDR1 MDHEN, CDR2 SYDVKM. The CDR3 totals 18 residues. The CDR3, as DNA: TGTGCCAGCAGTTTACCTCAAAGGACTAGCGGGAGTGCAGATACGCAGTATTTT. This sequence encodes CASSLPQRTSGSADTQYF.

This clonotype was seen many times. The chain carries TRBV11-2 and TRBJ2-2, with 9 bases lining up with TRBD2. Germline V CDR1 and CDR2: SGHAT, FQNNGV. The J segment lost 2 bases and the V segment lost 2 bases, leaving 0 bases of the junction unmatched. This CDR3 has 15 amino acids. The CDR3 region is CASSLLAGNTGELFF. CDR3 DNA sequence: TGTGCCAGCAGCTTACTAGCGGGAAACACCGGGGAGCTGTTTTTT.

A few counts support this clonotype. This chain connects TRBV18 to TRBJ1-3, with 7 bases identical to TRBD1. The CDR3 covers 16 residues. After removal of 3 bases from V and 4 bases from J, the junction contained 9 bases not matched to a gene. Germline V gene data show CDR1 as KGHSH and CDR2 as LQKENI. CDR3 residues: CASSPDRASAGNTIYF. As DNA, the CDR3 is TGTGCCAGCTCACCCGACAGGGCGAGTGCGGGAAACACCATATATTTT.

Points on this clonotype: This may stem from a read error, because a much larger clone lies one nucleotide away. The genes are TRBV20-1 and TRBJ2-5; TRBD2 aligns across 8 bases. This CDR3 is 14 amino acids long. CDR1 is DFQATT, CDR2 SNEGSKA, per germline (reference sequence). The CDR3 nucleotides are TGCAGTGCCCCCAGGAGCGGGAGTCAAGAGACCCGGTACTTC. Translation: CSAPRSGSQETRYF.

This clonotype has just a few counts. This sequence joins TRBV7-3 and TRBJ2-3, with D perhaps TRBD2 (6 bases). V dropped 6 bases and J dropped 5 bases, with 21 bases sitting between them. The CDR3 has 16 residues. The germline gives CDR1 SGHTA, CDR2 FQGTGA. DNA of the CDR3: TGTGCCAGCAGTCGGGGAAATACGGGAGTGCTAGATACGCAGTATTTT. Translation: CASSRGNTGVLDTQYF.

For the CDR3, the DNA is TGCAGTGCGGAGGGACAGGGCTCCTACGAGCAGTACTTC. Translated, it gives CSAEGQGSYEQYF. The chain joins TRBV20-1 to TRBJ2-7, with 9 bases lining up with TRBD1. Germline trimming cut 6 bases from V and 0 bases from J; bases unmatched to any gene: 3. Germline V gene sequence: CDR1 DFQATT, CDR2 SNEGSKA (reference sequence). The CDR3 totals 13 residues.

In DNA, the CDR3 is TGCAGCGTTGAAGTGCCGACAGGGGTGGCTTTCTTT. Translation gives CSVEVPTGVAFF. The V and J genes are TRBV29-1 and TRBJ1-1, with 8 nucleotides matching TRBD1. This CDR3 is built from 12 residues. CDR1 SQVTM and CDR2 ANQGSEA come from the germline V gene. With 1 base clipped from V and 11 bases from J, the junction kept 6 bases outside the gene matches.

This clonotype was detected once. This chain links TRBV14 with TRBJ2-7; D is uncertain. Germline CDR1 is SGHDN and CDR2 is FVKESK. Trimming removed 0 bases from V and 3 bases from J, with 12 bases in between. CDR3 length: 15 residues. The CDR3 region is CASSQEGNMDYEQYF. The CDR3 coding sequence is TGTGCCAGCAGCCAAGAGGGGAACATGGACTACGAGCAGTACTTC.